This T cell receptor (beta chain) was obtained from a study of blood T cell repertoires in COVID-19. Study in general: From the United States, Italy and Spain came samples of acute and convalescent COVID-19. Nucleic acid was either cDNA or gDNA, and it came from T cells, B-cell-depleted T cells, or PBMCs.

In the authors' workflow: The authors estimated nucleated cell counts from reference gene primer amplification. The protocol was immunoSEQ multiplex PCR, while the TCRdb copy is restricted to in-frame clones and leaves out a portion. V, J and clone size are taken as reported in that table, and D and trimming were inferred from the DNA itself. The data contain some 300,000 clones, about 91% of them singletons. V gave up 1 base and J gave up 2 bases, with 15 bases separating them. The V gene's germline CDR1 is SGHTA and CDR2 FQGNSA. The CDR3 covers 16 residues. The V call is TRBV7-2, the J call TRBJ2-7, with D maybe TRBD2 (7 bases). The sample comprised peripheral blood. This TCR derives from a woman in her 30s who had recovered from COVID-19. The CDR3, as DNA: TGTGCCAGCAGCTTAGGAGGGGGGGGCTCCGCCTACGAGCAGTACTTC. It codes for CASSLGGGGSAYEQYF.